These T cell receptor beta chains were read from a single sample in a study of T cell responses to AZD1222 COVID-19 vaccine. The assay was immunoSEQ multiplex PCR, and TCRdb's table has in-frame clones only and misses some. The table records fewer than 200,000 clones, 90% to 95% of them present only once. Sequences were derived from peripheral blood, sampled 28 days after the second AZD1222 dose. Receptors were obtained from an adult who received the AZD1222 COVID-19 vaccine. Each CDR3 is given with its conserved first and last residue. Each record gives: D gene, J gene, V gene, clone size, CDR3 DNA, CDR3 protein. A D gene is named only where the DNA matches it firmly. A row's size may be missing; if present it is once, few, many or a size class.

>NA|TRBJ1-1|TRBV5-1|NA
TGCGCCAGCAGTCGCCCGGGGCAGGATGAAGCTTTCTTT
CASSRPGQDEAFF
>NA|TRBJ1-3|TRBV12-5|once
TGTGCTAGTGGTTTGGTACGGGCATCCGGAAACACCATATATTTT
CASGLVRASGNTIYF
>NA|TRBJ2-1|TRBV4-1|NA
TGCGCCAGCAGCCAAGATGACCGGAATTCCTACAATGAGCAGTTCTTC
CASSQDDRNSYNEQFF
>NA|TRBJ2-2|TRBV12-3/TRBV12-4|NA
TGTGCCAGCAGTTTTGATGCGGGCGGGGAGCTGTTTTTT
CASSFDAGGELFF
>NA|TRBJ2-2|TRBV27|NA
TGTGCCAGCAGGGAATTGGGACTCCTGAACACCGGGGAGCTGTTTTTT
CASRELGLLNTGELFF
>TRBD1|TRBJ2-1|TRBV9|NA
TGTGCCAGCAGCTCAGAGACAGGGTCCAATGAGCAGTTCTTC
CASSSETGSNEQFF
>NA|TRBJ2-7|TRBV25-1|NA
TGTGCCAGCAGTGGGGGGGTCCGGATTCACGAGCAGTACTTC
CASSGGVRIHEQYF
>NA|TRBJ1-2|TRBV6-2/TRBV6-3|NA
TGTGCCAGCAGTTACAACGAGGGTATGCGGGAAAATCGCTATGGCTACACCTTC
CASSYNEGMRENRYGYTF
>TRBD2|TRBJ2-5|TRBV18|NA
TGTGCCAGCTCACGTCGGACTAGCGGAGTACAAGAGACCCAGTACTTC
CASSRRTSGVQETQYF
>NA|TRBJ2-2|TRBV24-1|NA
TGTGCCACCAGTGGTGGGGAAACGAACACCGGGGAGCTGTTTTTT
CATSGGETNTGELFF
>NA|TRBJ1-1|TRBV18|NA
TGTGCCAGCTCAAAGGCAGGAGGATCCAACACTGAAGCTTTCTTT
CASSKAGGSNTEAFF
>NA|TRBJ2-5|TRBV18|NA
TGTGCCAGCTCACCACAACGGCTCGAGACCCAGTACTTC
CASSPQRLETQYF
>TRBD1|TRBJ1-2|TRBV6-5|NA
TGTGCCAGCACTCCGGGACAGGGAAACTATGGCTACACCTTC
CASTPGQGNYGYTF
>TRBD1|TRBJ2-7|TRBV6-1|NA
TGTGCCAGCAGTGAAGTACACAACAGGGGGTACGAGCAGTACTTC
CASSEVHNRGYEQYF
>TRBD1|TRBJ1-5|TRBV2|NA
TGTGCCAGCAGGACAGGGGGGCAGCCCCAGCATTTT
CASRTGGQPQHF
>NA|TRBJ2-4|TRBV6-2/TRBV6-3|NA
TGTGCCAGCAGCCCAACAGGGCGGCGAGCCAAAAACATTCAGTACTTC
CASSPTGRRAKNIQYF
>NA|TRBJ1-1|TRBV10-2|NA
TGCGCCAGCAGTGTGGGGAAGAACACTGAAGCTTTCTTT
CASSVGKNTEAFF
>NA|TRBJ2-3|TRBV21-1|few
TGTGCCAGCAGCAAACAACAGGCTACAGACATTTTCCCACAGGATACGCAGTATTTT
CASSKQQATDIFPQDTQYF
>TRBD2|TRBJ2-5|TRBV18|NA
TGTGCCAGCTCACCTTCGGGACTAGCGGGAGGAAGTGTCCAAGAGACCCAGTACTTC
CASSPSGLAGGSVQETQYF